This T cell receptor beta chain appears in the sequencing data of a study of vaccination and CD4 T cells after COVID-19 (dated by TCRdb to the early 2020s). For context, the study as a whole: Convalescent patients had a positive SARS-CoV-2 result on nasal swab PCR, and of these patients, several had mild disease and one had severe disease. The convalescent cohort comprised six males and four females, including two Hispanic individuals, seven Caucasians, two Asians and one multiracial person. Each participant got two doses of either the Pfizer-BioNTech BNT162b2 vaccine (n=8) or the Moderna mRNA-1273 vaccine (n=2). Post-COVID blood samples were collected from convalescent patients a median of roughly 100 days after diagnosis, with a range of about 30 to 161 days. Post-vaccine blood samples were obtained a median of around 74 days after the second vaccine dose, with a range of roughly 14 to 241 days. A few convalescent patients were sampled both early after vaccination (day 14) and late after vaccination (days 161 to 241). Culture stimuli were overlapping spike peptide pools from SARS-CoV-2 and from the common cold coronaviruses HCoV-NL63, HCoV-OC43 and HCoV-229E. In control cultures, a CEFX viral epitope pool was used as positive control, an HIV-1 Nef peptide pool was used as negative control, or no peptide was added. The spike-specific CD4+ TCR repertoire was compared before and after mRNA vaccination in about nine COVID-19 convalescent patients and a handful of infection-naive healthy vaccine recipients.

This specimen's time point label, interpreted: late sampling 161 to 241 days after vaccination in three convalescent patients. Sample treatment or condition, as interpreted from the label and publication: approximately nine-day PBMC culture with coronavirus spike peptide pools or control peptides (ViraFEST assay). The ViraFEST assay was used in the study, in which antigen-specific T cells were expanded with peptide pools and expanded clonotypes were subsequently identified by TCR sequencing. The positive SARS-CoV-2 PCR tests of the convalescent patients were dated from March to December 2020, before the Alpha, Beta and Delta variants emerged in the United States. Each well held roughly 2 million PBMCs cultured in IMDM containing roughly 5% human AB serum and roughly 10 IU/ml IL-2, with about 9.4 ug/ml peptide pools added. Half of the culture medium was replaced with fresh IL-2-containing medium on days 3 and 7. After 10 days of culture, CD4+ T cells were isolated by negative selection with the EasySep CD4+ T cell isolation kit. PBMCs were separated from whole blood using Ficoll-Paque Plus gradient centrifugation and then either used fresh or cryopreserved at -140C. Each culture condition was generally run in triplicate wells.

Library prep was done by PCR. At the Johns Hopkins FTIC core, DNA from the cultured CD4+ T cells underwent TCR sequencing with the Oncomine TCR Beta short-read assay. Genomic DNA was extracted from the cultured CD4+ T cells with the QIAamp micro DNA kit. Oncomine TCR Beta libraries from cultured CD4+ T cells were pooled with unique dual indexes and sequenced on an Illumina iSeq 100. The authors' pipeline ran thus. Non-productive sequences were filtered out, and CDR3s that did not start with C, did not end with F or W, or were shorter than 7 amino acids were discarded. Antigen-specific clonotypes were identified using the MANAFEST web application through comparison of peptide-stimulated wells with reference and other culture wells. Positive clones required FDR below 0.05, an odds ratio above 5, and productive frequency above 0.1% in at least two of three replicate wells. A clonotype was classed as cross-reactive if the clonotype showed significant expansion both in SARS-CoV-2 spike wells and in at least one common cold coronavirus spike condition. Using R version 3.6.1, CDR3 homology was evaluated through Levenshtein distances (stringdist) along with unrooted phylogenetic trees (ape). TCRdb trimmed the raw reads at Q25, called clones with MiXCR and kept productive beta chains. Duplicate CDR3 protein sequences are folded into a single record with the most common DNA and genes. These V and J calls originate from TCRdb's pipeline instead of the authors' own analysis. The sample profile shows tens of thousands of distinct CDR3 sequences; over 40% of them were found once. The leading ten clones occupy approximately 4.9% of the sample.

This clonotype has just a few counts. Its antigen is not yet known. Base-call qualities are not available, and no considerably larger clone is one nucleotide away. Findings and caveats that apply to the study as a whole: The median number of SARS-CoV-2-reactive clonotypes rose from 20 to 25 after infection to a few dozen after vaccination, but the change was not significant. Among the post-vaccine SARS-CoV-2-reactive clones in convalescent patients, a median around 86% showed up only after vaccination, which suggests vaccine-specific priming. In convalescent patients, nearly all vaccine-specific clones (304 of 307) were found to be mono-reactive for SARS-CoV-2 spike rather than cross-reactive with common cold coronaviruses. The number of convalescent patients in the study was relatively small, and the study did not examine early timepoints following natural infection.

This clonotype was sampled from a human donor who had recovered from COVID-19. Sequencing was performed on CD4+ T cells from blood, cultured in vitro, taken about 7 months after SARS-CoV-2 vaccination.

The DNA is as follows: TGTGCCAGCAGTCTCGATATAGCGCGGGAGCAGTACTTC. This encodes CASSLDIAREQYF. This sequence uses TRBV7-9 and TRBJ2-7, and possibly TRBD2, on 5 matching bases. Relative to germline, V is 6 bases shorter and J is 7 bases shorter, with 16 bases between their ends. The cysteine opens and the phenylalanine closes a CDR3 of 13 amino acids. The DNA shown is the 39-base CDR3, in frame from base 1. The germline V gene (reference sequence) gives CDR1 as SEHNR and CDR2 as FQNEAQ.